The clone carrying this T cell receptor beta chain occurred a few times. These data are taken from a study of blood T cell repertoires in COVID-19. Study processing details: Reference gene primer amplification gave estimated nucleated cell counts. TCRdb's copy holds only in-frame clones and misses some; the assay was immunoSEQ multiplex PCR. The DNA was the basis for D and trimming; V, J and clone size are from that table. The top ten hold 12% of the sample, which has some 140,000 clones, around 83% seen once. Per the germline V gene, CDR1 is SGHTA and CDR2 is FQGTGA. The V and J ends lost 5 bases and 10 bases, in that order; junction bases with no gene match: 10. This CDR3 is 15 amino acids long.

The receptor was isolated from a woman in her sixties with COVID-19, enrolled during active disease. The specimen sequenced was peripheral blood. V usage is TRBV7-3 and J usage is TRBJ2-1; TRBD2 agrees at 11 bases. CDR3 sequence: CASSRNGLAGQEQFF. CDR3 nucleotides: TGTGCCAGCAGCCGCAACGGACTAGCGGGCCAGGAGCAGTTCTTC.